This T cell receptor (beta chain) is drawn from a study of tumor and adjacent non-tumor tissue in lung cancer. RNA was extracted from bulk tissue without any cell sorting. There are many counts of this clonotype. This CDR3 is built from 16 residues. CDR1 is DFQATT and CDR2 is SNEGSKA in the germline V gene (reference sequence). The junction had 6 bases not matched to a gene; V was cut back by 4 bases and J by 3 bases. The library came from three nested PCR rounds adapted from ARM-PCR protocols. Each CDR3 protein gets one entry after TCRdb re-called the multiplex PCR reads with MiXCR. The repertoire holds 120,000 or so distinct CDR3 sequences, 66% seen once, with 13% in the top ten.

V usage is TRBV20-1 and J usage is TRBJ2-2; 12 nucleotides agree with TRBD2. Material: lung tumor tissue. The clonotype was recovered from a man in his thirties or forties with non-small cell lung cancer. The CDR3 spells CSAKVSSGGDTGELFF. In DNA form, the CDR3 reads TGCAGTGCTAAAGTTTCTAGCGGGGGGGACACCGGGGAGCTGTTTTTT.